This T cell receptor beta chain was recorded in a study of neurological immune-mediated disorders. The CDR3 runs 19 residues. From germline, CDR1 is KGHSH and CDR2 LQKENI. V was pared by 2 bases and J by 1 base, with 23 bases between. Over 170 million TCR-beta sequences from 15-18 subjects came out of each sequencing run. Using its own MiXCR run on the 5' RACE reads, TCRdb lists one record per CDR3 protein. The sample has more than 50,000 distinct CDR3 sequences; over 9.5% are singletons. The controls, all healthy individuals, were blood bank volunteers in Maryland, USA. By frequency in the sample, this clonotype is medium-sized.

This sequence was found in a man in his fifties or sixties in good health. The sample consisted of PBMCs. The V gene is TRBV18, the J gene TRBJ1-1, with D tentatively TRBD1 (5 bases). As DNA, the CDR3 is TGTGCCAGCTCACCAGGAGTCCCAATCATGGACACCGAGAACACTGAAGCTTTCTTT. Its translation: CASSPGVPIMDTENTEAFF.